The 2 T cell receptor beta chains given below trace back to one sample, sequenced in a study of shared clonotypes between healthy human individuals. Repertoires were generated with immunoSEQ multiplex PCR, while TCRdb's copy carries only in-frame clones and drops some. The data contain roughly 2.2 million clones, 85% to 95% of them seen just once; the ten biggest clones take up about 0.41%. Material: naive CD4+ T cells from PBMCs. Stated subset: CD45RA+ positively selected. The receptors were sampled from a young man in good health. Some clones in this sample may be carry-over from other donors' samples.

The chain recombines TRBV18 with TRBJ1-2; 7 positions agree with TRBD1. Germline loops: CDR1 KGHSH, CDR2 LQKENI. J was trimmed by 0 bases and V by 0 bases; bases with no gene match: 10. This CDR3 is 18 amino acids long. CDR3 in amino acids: CASSPPNRGGNPNYGYTF. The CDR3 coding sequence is TGTGCCAGCTCACCACCTAACAGGGGTGGGAACCCTAACTATGGCTACACCTTC. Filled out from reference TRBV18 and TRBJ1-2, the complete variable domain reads NAGVMQNPRHLVRRRGQEARLRCSPMKGHSHVYWYRQLPEEGLKFMVYLQKENIIDESGMPKERFSAEFPKEGPSILRIQQVVRGDSAAYFCASSPPNRGGNPNYGYTFGSGTRLTVV.

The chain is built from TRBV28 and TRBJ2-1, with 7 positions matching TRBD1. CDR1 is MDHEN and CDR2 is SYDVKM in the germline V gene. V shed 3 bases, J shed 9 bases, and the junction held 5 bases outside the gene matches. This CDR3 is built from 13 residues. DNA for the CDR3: TGTGCCAGCAGTTTCGGGACAGTGGGTGAGCAGTTCTTC. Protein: CASSFGTVGEQFF.